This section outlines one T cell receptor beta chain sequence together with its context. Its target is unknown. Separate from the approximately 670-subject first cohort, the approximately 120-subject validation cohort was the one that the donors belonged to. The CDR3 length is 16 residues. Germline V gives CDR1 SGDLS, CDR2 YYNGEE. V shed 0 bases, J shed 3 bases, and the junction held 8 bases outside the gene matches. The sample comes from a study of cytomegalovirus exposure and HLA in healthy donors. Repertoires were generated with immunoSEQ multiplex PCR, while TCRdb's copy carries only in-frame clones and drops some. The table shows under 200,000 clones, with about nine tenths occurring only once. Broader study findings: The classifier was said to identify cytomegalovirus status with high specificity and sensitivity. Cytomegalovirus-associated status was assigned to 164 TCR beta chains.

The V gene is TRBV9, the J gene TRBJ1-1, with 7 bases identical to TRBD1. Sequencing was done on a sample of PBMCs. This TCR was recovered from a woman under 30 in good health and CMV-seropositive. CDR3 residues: CASSVAYKGADTEAFF. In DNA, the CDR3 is TGTGCCAGCAGCGTAGCTTATAAGGGGGCTGACACTGAAGCTTTCTTT.